A selection of T cell receptor beta chains follows, all from one sample in a study of blood T cell repertoires in COVID-19. The table came from immunoSEQ multiplex PCR; TCRdb's copy has only in-frame clones and leaves some out. Counted here are a few hundred thousand clones, 82% occurring once; the ten biggest clones make up around 3.4%. The sequencing sample was made of PBMCs or T cells enriched from blood (not recorded which). These receptors were obtained from a woman aged 60 to 75 who had recovered from COVID-19. Each CDR3 is given with its conserved first and last residue. D genes are given only for firm matches. Size is stated for part of the rows, as once, few or many counts, or as a class when the clone is expanded.

J gene,V gene,clone size,D gene,CDR3 protein,CDR3 DNA
TRBJ2-7,TRBV5-1,.,TRBD1,CASSTGQAHEQYF,TGCGCCAGCAGCACGGGACAGGCGCACGAGCAGTACTTC
TRBJ2-3,TRBV7-8,.,.,CASSTSQGSGLSTDTQYF,TGTGCCAGCAGCACCTCACAAGGGAGCGGGCTTAGCACAGATACGCAGTATTTT
TRBJ2-1,TRBV20-1,.,TRBD2,CSALSVAGRFF,TGCAGTGCTCTTTCAGTAGCGGGAAGGTTCTTC
TRBJ1-2,TRBV5-1,.,.,CASNPDPRVSGYTF,TGCGCCAGCAACCCTGACCCCAGGGTATCGGGCTACACCTTC
TRBJ1-1,TRBV27,.,.,CASTSMGPMAAMNTEAFF,TGTGCCAGCACCTCCATGGGCCCCATGGCCGCGATGAACACTGAAGCTTTCTTT
TRBJ1-6,TRBV6-5,once,.,CASSYSVRSPLHF,TGTGCCAGCAGTTATAGTGTGAGATCACCCCTCCACTTT
TRBJ2-5,TRBV7-9,.,TRBD2,CASSWGLAGEKQETQYF,TGTGCCAGCAGCTGGGGACTAGCGGGAGAAAAACAAGAGACCCAGTACTTC
TRBJ2-2,TRBV5-1,.,TRBD1,CASSLEGTGGTGELFF,TGCGCCAGCAGCTTGGAGGGGACAGGGGGAACCGGGGAGCTGTTTTTT
TRBJ2-2,TRBV7-3,.,.,CASSLDWNTGELFF,TGTGCCAGCAGCTTGGACTGGAACACCGGGGAGCTGTTTTTT
TRBJ1-5,TRBV15,.,.,CATSRDRGSSQPQHF,TGTGCCACCAGCAGAGACAGGGGTTCCAGTCAGCCCCAGCATTTT
TRBJ1-1,TRBV19,.,TRBD1,CASSIGGQYTEAFF,TGTGCCAGTAGTATAGGGGGACAGTACACTGAAGCTTTCTTT
TRBJ2-1,TRBV4-2,.,.,CASSPRGSNNEQFF,TGTGCCAGCAGCCCTCGGGGGTCCAACAATGAGCAGTTCTTC
TRBJ2-1,TRBV5-1,.,.,CASSLREVHYNEQFF,TGCGCCAGCAGCTTGAGGGAGGTTCACTACAATGAGCAGTTCTTC
TRBJ2-7,TRBV21-1,.,.,CASSKTENYEQYF,TGTGCCAGCAGCAAAACGGAGAACTACGAGCAGTACTTC
TRBJ2-3,TRBV7-2,once,.,CASSLLGPAGLPTDTQYF,TGTGCCAGCAGCTTATTAGGCCCGGCAGGCCTACCCACAGATACGCAGTATTTT
TRBJ1-5,TRBV19,.,TRBD1,CASSIGMTGGNQPQHF,TGTGCCAGTAGTATTGGAATGACAGGGGGGAATCAGCCCCAGCATTTT
TRBJ2-1,TRBV10-1,.,.,CASSSQGSSYNEQFF,TGCGCCAGCAGTTCGCAGGGAAGTTCCTACAATGAGCAGTTCTTC
TRBJ2-1,TRBV15,.,TRBD2,CATRSGTSGSGGEQFF,TGTGCCACCCGTTCCGGGACTAGCGGGAGTGGAGGTGAGCAGTTCTTC
TRBJ1-2,TRBV5-1,once,.,CASMNVAANYGYTF,TGCGCCAGCATGAATGTAGCCGCTAACTATGGCTACACCTTC
TRBJ1-2,TRBV7-8,.,TRBD1,CASSPPDRASYGYTF,TGTGCCAGCAGCCCACCAGACAGGGCATCTTATGGCTACACCTTC
TRBJ2-5,TRBV6-5,few,TRBD2,CASSLAGTSETQYF,TGTGCCAGCAGTTTAGCGGGGACTTCAGAGACCCAGTACTTC
TRBJ1-2,TRBV19,.,TRBD1,CASSSRQGSGGYTF,TGTGCCAGTAGTTCTCGACAGGGTTCGGGCGGCTACACCTTC
TRBJ1-3,TRBV4-3,.,.,CASSQEVTGGNTIYF,TGCGCCAGCAGCCAAGAGGTCACAGGAGGAAACACCATATATTTT
TRBJ2-1,TRBV11-2,once,TRBD2,CASSREPSGSHEQFF,TGTGCCAGCAGCCGGGAGCCTAGCGGGAGCCATGAGCAGTTCTTC
TRBJ1-5,TRBV24-1,many,TRBD1,CATRGGQGAPQPQHF,TGTGCCACCAGGGGGGGACAGGGGGCTCCTCAGCCCCAGCATTTT
TRBJ2-7,TRBV27,.,.,CASSPGVGFVIHEQYF,TGTGCCAGCAGCCCCGGGGTTGGTTTCGTTATCCACGAGCAGTACTTC
TRBJ1-2,TRBV7-8,once,.,CASSKGDPNYGYTF,TGTGCCAGCAGCAAGGGGGACCCTAACTATGGCTACACCTTC
TRBJ2-7,TRBV7-2,few,.,CASSTQGGRGSSYEQYF,TGTGCCAGCAGCACCCAGGGGGGCAGGGGGAGCTCCTACGAGCAGTACTTC
TRBJ1-5,TRBV6-5,once,TRBD1,CASSRSTGAAAPQHF,TGTGCCAGCAGTCGGTCGACAGGGGCCGCAGCACCCCAGCATTTT
TRBJ1-2,TRBV11-2,once,.,CASSRPGGNYGYTF,TGTGCCAGCAGCCGTCCCGGGGGTAACTATGGCTACACCTTC
TRBJ1-1,TRBV19,.,.,CASATDGSLERMDF,TGTGCCAGTGCTACGGACGGGAGTTTAGAAAGGATGGACTTT
TRBJ1-1,TRBV7-8,few,.,CASSLVRSAAEAFF,TGTGCCAGCAGCTTAGTTAGGAGCGCAGCTGAAGCTTTCTTT
TRBJ1-6,TRBV5-1,.,.,CASSLAAPNSPLHF,TGCGCCAGCAGCTTGGCAGCGCCTAATTCACCCCTCCACTTT
TRBJ1-3,TRBV18,.,TRBD1,CASSPPTGPGNTIYF,TGTGCCAGCTCACCACCGACAGGGCCTGGAAACACCATATATTTT
TRBJ1-1,TRBV5-1,.,TRBD1,CASSLVSRGLNTEAFF,TGCGCCAGCAGCTTGGTTTCAAGGGGGCTGAACACTGAAGCTTTCTTT
TRBJ1-1,TRBV13,once,TRBD1,CASSLRTGWAGAFF,TGTGCCAGCAGCTTAAGGACAGGGTGGGCGGGAGCTTTCTTT
TRBJ1-4,TRBV2,once,TRBD1,CASSSDRGNEKLFF,TGTGCCAGCAGCTCGGACAGGGGTAATGAAAAACTGTTTTTT
TRBJ2-1,TRBV15,once,.,CATSRDKNRYNEQFF,TGTGCCACCAGCAGAGACAAGAATCGGTACAATGAGCAGTTCTTC
TRBJ1-5,TRBV27,.,.,CASSSQGGQPQHF,TGTGCCAGCAGTTCACAGGGCGGGCAGCCCCAGCATTTT
TRBJ1-5,TRBV19,.,TRBD1,CASSPTGAGNQPQHF,TGTGCCAGTAGCCCGACAGGGGCCGGCAATCAGCCCCAGCATTTT
TRBJ2-7,TRBV18,.,.,CASSPRERSPSYEQYF,TGTGCCAGCTCACCACGGGAGCGGAGCCCATCCTACGAGCAGTACTTC
TRBJ1-3,TRBV12-5,few,.,CASAPGASGNTIYF,TGTGCTAGTGCCCCCGGAGCCTCTGGAAACACCATATATTTT
TRBJ1-4,TRBV6-2/TRBV6-3,.,.,CASSYSRAANEKLFF,TGTGCCAGCAGTTACTCGAGGGCGGCTAATGAAAAACTGTTTTTT
TRBJ1-2,TRBV24-1,.,.,CATSDSEANYGYTF,TGTGCCACCAGTGATTCGGAGGCTAACTATGGCTACACCTTC
TRBJ1-4,TRBV10-3,.,TRBD1,CAISGVDRGRGNEKLFF,TGTGCCATCAGTGGGGTCGACAGGGGGCGCGGTAATGAAAAACTGTTTTTT
TRBJ1-4,TRBV2,.,.,CASSADGGEKLFF,TGTGCCAGCAGTGCCGATGGAGGCGAAAAACTGTTTTTT
TRBJ1-6,TRBV18,.,TRBD1,CASSHDRDSAPLHF,TGTGCCAGCTCCCACGACAGGGACTCTGCACCCCTCCACTTT
TRBJ2-3,TRBV9,.,.,CASSVSVGESDTQYF,TGTGCCAGCAGCGTATCAGTGGGCGAGTCAGATACGCAGTATTTT
TRBJ1-5,TRBV7-9,.,.,CASSLVSDQPQHF,TGTGCCAGCAGCTTAGTCTCAGATCAGCCCCAGCATTTT
TRBJ2-7,TRBV7-2,.,TRBD2,CASSTTSGVSYEQYF,TGTGCCAGCAGCACAACTAGCGGGGTTTCCTACGAGCAGTACTTC